This T cell receptor beta chain derives from a study of cytomegalovirus exposure and HLA in healthy donors. The CDR3 contains 16 residues. V shed 6 bases and J shed 4 bases, with 22 bases lying between them. CDR1 SGHRS and CDR2 YFSETQ come from the germline V gene. Concerning this clone: Its cognate antigen is unknown.

Primers for the PCR totalled 60 Vbeta and 13 Jbeta. The assay was immunoSEQ multiplex PCR, and TCRdb's table has in-frame clones only and misses some. The sample lists some 130,000 clones, about 70% occurring once. Study-level points and caveats: When a later analysis compared HLA-associated TCR beta chains with equally common others, the HLA-associated chains turned out to be more clonally expanded and to have lower generation probabilities. Associated with cytomegalovirus, according to the listing, were 150 to 200 TCR beta chains. Per published reports, the classifier diagnosed cytomegalovirus status with high specificity and sensitivity.

The genes are TRBV5-1 and TRBJ1-2; D possibly corresponds to TRBD1 (6 bases). Sequencing was performed on PBMCs. This clonotype was obtained from a woman between 55 and 75 years old in good health and CMV-seropositive. Written as DNA, the CDR3 is TGCGCCAGCACCCTAGGGGAAGGGGGACCCTCCTATGGCTACACCTTC. Its protein product is CASTLGEGGPSYGYTF.